This T cell receptor beta chain was recovered during a study of T cells after yellow fever vaccination. As for the study in general: SMART-Seq v4 Ultra Low Input served to prepare low-cell-number fractions.

The CDR3 is 15 amino acids. The junction had 7 bases not matched to a gene; V was cut back by 0 bases and J by 5 bases. The germline gives CDR1 SGHRS, CDR2 YFSETQ. A word on this clonotype: Its antigen is not identified.

Via MiXCR, TCRdb re-called the 5' RACE reads, giving one row per CDR3 protein. The profile shows 600,000 to 750,000 distinct CDR3 sequences, about 12% of them singletons. Study results and caveats: Clones that expanded after primary vaccination mostly reappeared after the booster (less than 98% CD4, about 91% CD8).

This TCR came from a man under 40 who received the YFV17D yellow fever vaccine. The rearrangement links TRBV5-1 to TRBJ2-5; 7 nucleotides agree with TRBD2. The specimen comprised PBMCs, sampled on the day of the yellow fever booster vaccination. In DNA, the CDR3 is TGCGCCAGCAGCTTGGTCAGCGGGGCGGGGGAGACCCAGTACTTC. Amino acid sequence: CASSLVSGAGETQYF.